The 13 T cell receptor beta chains in this list originate from one sample, sequenced in a study of shared clonotypes between healthy human individuals (dated by TCRdb to 2018 to 2021). Library preparation was by the immunoSEQ multiplex PCR assay. The table comes from immuneACCESS by way of TCRdb, which keeps in-frame sequences with V and J called. Part of the clones is missing from these tables; in studies checked, under half for an unresolved V gene and the rest for unknown reasons. The sample table records about 640,000 clones; more than 70% of these occur just once. The top ten hold under 2% of the sample. Sequencing was done on a sample of memory CD4+ T cells sorted from blood. In light of the paper, this sample's cell subset or site label describes: CD45RA-negative fraction. These receptors came from a woman aged 30 to 39 in good health.

This chain links TRBV30 with TRBJ2-5, with 8 bases lining up with TRBD2. The CDR3 is 13 amino acids. From germline, CDR1 is GTSNPN and CDR2 SVGIG (reference sequence). The V segment lost 3 bases and the J segment 11 bases; nucleotides outside the gene matches: 11. The CDR3 protein is CAWSKTPGGEQYF. The CDR3 DNA sequence: TGTGCCTGGAGCAAAACCCCGGGGGGGGAGCAGTACTTC.

The gene calls are TRBV7-2 and TRBJ2-5; 12 bases align to TRBD2. From germline, CDR1 is SGHTA and CDR2 FQGNSA. CDR3 length: 18 amino acids. Trimming removed 4 bases from V and 2 bases from J; junction bases left unmatched: 11. The CDR3 reads CASSWPSTSGRLQETQYF. Written as DNA, the CDR3 is TGTGCCAGCAGCTGGCCTAGTACTAGCGGGAGGCTGCAAGAGACCCAGTACTTC.

There are many counts of this clone. The sample carries other DNA sequences with the same CDR3. J is TRBJ1-2 and V is TRBV5-5; 8 bases map to TRBD1. Unmatched junction bases numbered 15, after V lost 4 bases and J lost 4 bases. Germline values: CDR1 SGHKS, CDR2 YYEKEE (reference sequence). This CDR3 contains 17 residues. The CDR3 nucleotides read TGTGCCAGCAGCCGCGCAGACCTGGACAGGGTTGGCTATGGCTACACCTTC. This translates into CASSRADLDRVGYGYTF.

The J gene is TRBJ2-5, the V gene TRBV6-1; the D is unclear. Trimming removed 1 base from V and 3 bases from J, with 6 bases in between. There are 13 residues in the CDR3. Germline V gene sequence: CDR1 MNHNS, CDR2 SASEGT. The CDR3 protein is CASSEGRKETQYF. The CDR3 DNA is TGTGCCAGCAGTGAAGGGAGAAAAGAGACCCAGTACTTC.

Notes on this clone: At the DNA level, this CDR3 is encoded by other sequences in the same sample as well. J is TRBJ2-6 and V is TRBV5-1; tentative D call: TRBD2 (6 bases). This CDR3 has 15 amino acids. Trimming cost V 2 bases and J 1 base, with 7 bases left between them. Germline assignment: CDR1 SGHRS and CDR2 YFSETQ. CDR3 in amino acids: CASSFGGSGANVLTF. The CDR3 nucleotides are TGCGCCAGCAGCTTCGGGGGTTCTGGGGCCAACGTCCTGACTTTC.

The gene calls are TRBV6-6 and TRBJ1-1; TRBD1 aligns across 7 bases. This CDR3 contains 13 residues. Unmatched junction bases numbered 5, after V lost 7 bases and J lost 3 bases. The V gene's germline CDR1 is MNHNY and CDR2 SVGAGI (reference sequence). CDR3 protein: CASTPGGYTEAFF. The DNA for the CDR3 is TGTGCCAGCACCCCAGGGGGATACACTGAAGCTTTCTTT.

Of note for this clone: The same CDR3 arises from other DNA sequences in this sample as well. The chain employs TRBV5-1 and TRBJ2-7, with 8 positions matching TRBD1. This CDR3 region has 15 residues. Trimming at V came to 0 bases and at J to 2 bases, leaving 4 bases not matched to a gene. Germline V gene data show CDR1 as SGHRS and CDR2 as YFSETQ. The CDR3 nucleotides are TGCGCCAGCAGCTTGGTTGGGACAGGAGCCTACGAGCAGTACTTC. Translated, it gives CASSLVGTGAYEQYF.

About this clone: A read error is possible here, since a much larger clone lies one base away. This sample includes further DNA sequences coding for the same CDR3. The rearrangement links TRBV28 to TRBJ1-2, with 9 bases aligning to TRBD1. The germline V gene has CDR1 MDHEN and CDR2 SYDVKM. The CDR3 runs 15 residues. DNA of the CDR3: TGTGCCAGCAGAACTACAGGGGGCGAGGGCTATGGCTATACCTTC. This codes for CASRTTGGEGYGYTF.

V gene TRBV18 combines with J gene TRBJ1-5, with unresolved D. This CDR3 has 14 amino acids. Trimming pared 6 bases from V and 2 bases from J, leaving 11 bases between. Per germline, CDR1 KGHSH and CDR2 LQKENI. CDR3 sequence (DNA): TGTGCCAGCTCGGCTGAAGGAGGCAATCAGCCCCAGCATTTT. This encodes CASSAEGGNQPQHF.

The CDR3 coding sequence is TGTGCCAGCAGTTTAGGGCAGGGAGGCAATCAGCCCCAGCATTTT. Translated, it gives CASSLGQGGNQPQHF. The chain is built from TRBV28 and TRBJ1-5; tentative D call: TRBD1 (5 bases). The V and J ends lost 2 bases and 2 bases respectively, with 10 bases between them. This CDR3 region has 15 residues. In germline, CDR1 is MDHEN, CDR2 SYDVKM.

Only a few counts were recorded for this clone. Other DNA sequences of this sample code for an identical CDR3. The chain links TRBV6-1 to TRBJ2-1, with 16 nucleotides matching TRBD2. Trimming took 6 bases from V and 5 from J; bases not matched to a gene: 1. The CDR3 runs 15 residues. Germline V gives CDR1 MNHNS, CDR2 SASEGT. CDR3 DNA sequence: TGTGCCAGCAGAGGGACTAGCGGGAGGGACAATGAGCAGTTCTTC. It is translated as CASRGTSGRDNEQFF.

The chain combines TRBV5-1 with TRBJ1-1; D might be TRBD1 (5 bases). The germline CDR1 and CDR2 sequences are SGHRS and YFSETQ. CDR3 length: 15 amino acids. Between the trimmed V and J ends, which lost 0 bases and 4 bases, there was a span of 13 bases. The CDR3 sequence is CASSLGEGLSTEAFF. The CDR3, as DNA: TGCGCCAGCAGCTTGGGGGAGGGGCTGAGCACTGAAGCTTTCTTT.

The V call is TRBV10-3, the J call TRBJ2-7; a possible D gene is TRBD2 (6 bases). The CDR3 is made up of 16 amino acids. With 0 bases removed from V and 2 bases from J, the gap between germline ends came to 14 bases. From germline, CDR1 is ENHRY and CDR2 SYGVKD. CDR3 sequence (DNA): TGTGCCATCAGTGAGTCGGGCCGGGGGAGGCCCTACGAGCAGTACTTC. Translation: CAISESGRGRPYEQYF.